The subject of this entry is one T cell receptor beta chain. The specificity of this receptor is unknown. No quality values exist for individual bases; no much larger clone is one base distant. From V the trimming removes 4 bases and from J it removes 2 bases, while the gene matches leave 5 bases of the junction unaccounted for. CDR1 and CDR2, per the germline V gene, are SGHAT and FQNNGV. Counted from cysteine to phenylalanine, this CDR3 has 14 amino acids. Only the CDR3 part of the read is kept: 42 bases, read in frame from the first base. TCRbeta CDR3 regions were amplified from genomic DNA using the immunoSEQ Assay, a bias-controlled multiplex PCR. In the source study's methods: The number of nucleated cells in each sample was estimated by amplification of reference gene primers within the assay. To quantify the absolute abundance of each unique TCRbeta CDR3 rearrangement, sequence reads were collapsed and filtered. For each sample, productive Simpson clonality was calculated as the square root of Simpson's diversity index across productive rearrangements. TCRdb stores this immuneACCESS table with in-frame sequences only. Part of the clones is absent; in the studies checked, under half of the shortfall reflects unresolved V genes, and no reason is known for the rest. V and J calls and clone size come straight from that table; D and trimming were deduced from the DNA. This sample holds 250,000 to 350,000 clones; around 90% were observed only once. Around 1% of the sample belongs to the ten largest clones.

Enrolling through a virtual design, the prospective study's participants ranged in age from about 18 to 100 years and lived across some 22 United States geographic areas. To assign participants to cohorts, the prospective study relied on clinical history that participants themselves reported in a screening survey and a study questionnaire. Recovered participants in ImmuneRACE Cohort 3 were defined as having two consecutive negative NP/OP PCR tests, clearance from a healthcare professional, or resolution of symptoms. Mobile phlebotomists in the prospective study collected whole blood, serum and a nasopharyngeal or oropharyngeal swab from every participant. Over an approximately two-month period, participants in the prospective study had the option of providing additional blood draws and questionnaires. Before DNA extraction, blood samples from the prospective study were shipped at room temperature or frozen.

These data originate in a study of blood T cell repertoires in COVID-19 (dated by TCRdb to 2020 to 2021). Study-wide context: Collaborator samples came from the United States, Italy and Spain and covered acute and convalescent phases of COVID-19. The material from the prospective study consisted of cDNA or gDNA derived from T cells, B-cell-depleted T cells, or PBMCs. Subjects who had been exposed to COVID-19, were actively infected with it, or had recovered from it provided the deeply sampled blood TCRbeta repertoires that made up the dataset. The repertoires were released in a freely available public database intended as a resource for research on the immune response to SARS-CoV-2. Samples came from the ongoing ImmuneRACE study (first 160 participants) plus 1,254 subjects from 6 global collaborators. The sample metadata nearly always contained a de-identified subject ID, COVID-19 status, age in years and sex. Where HLA class I and class II types were available, the types were taken from metadata supplied by the sample provider, not from assay-based typing. The research as a whole found: The amount of clinical and demographic metadata varied by source and participant and was provided uncurated.

Specimen: PBMCs or T cells enriched from blood (not recorded which). The sequence derives from a woman in her twenties or thirties who had recovered from COVID-19. This chain is built from TRBV11-2 and TRBJ2-7; 7 of the junction bases match TRBD1. The nucleotide sequence is given as TGTGCCAGCAGCTACGGGACAGCGCCCTACGAGCAGTACTTC. Translated, it gives CASSYGTAPYEQYF.